The 10 T cell receptor beta chains presented below share a single source sample, sequenced in a study of T cells in women clearing cervical HPV infection. Measured with immunoSEQ multiplex PCR; TCRdb has only the in-frame clones, and not every one. This sample's clone table lists roughly 40,000 clones. The sample comprised blood buffy coat. The receptors stem from a woman aged 18 to 75 with a cervical HPV16 infection that either progressed to CIN3+ or cleared (not recorded which).

A word on this clone: The sequence runs out 3 residues before the end of the CDR3; the remainder is reconstructed from the germline J gene. This chain links TRBV11-2 with TRBJ2-4, with TRBD1 identical over 8 bases. The length of the CDR3 is 14 residues. Germline CDR1 is SGHAT and CDR2 is FQNNGV. CDR3 DNA (partial): TGTGCCAGCAGCTTAGCAGGGGGCAGTCAGCCT. Translation: CASSLAGGSQP. The whole CDR3 protein reads CASSLAGGSQPQYF.

On this clone: Coverage ceases 3 residues before the CDR3 finishes, and the germline J gene fills in the end. The chain joins TRBV7-9 to TRBJ1-2; the D gene is possibly TRBD1 (5 bases). CDR1 SEHNR and CDR2 FQNEAQ come from the germline V gene (reference sequence). This CDR3 has 14 amino acids. CDR3 region: CASSLPGTLGGYTF. The DNA read from the CDR3 is TGTGCCAGCAGCTTACCCGGGACTTTGGGGGGC. Full variable domain (remainder filled in from reference TRBV7-9 and TRBJ1-2): DTGVSQNPRHKITKRGQNVTFRCDPISEHNRLYWYRQTLGQGPEFLTYFQNEAQLEKSRLLSDRFSAERPKGSFSTLEIQRTEQGDSAMYLCASSLPGTLGGYTFGSGTRLTVV.

A note on this clone: The CDR3 end lies 3 residues beyond the end of the read and is filled in from the germline J gene. This chain joins TRBV10-1 and TRBJ1-4; a weak D match, TRBD1 (6 bases). The CDR3 contains 16 residues. Trimming stripped 4 bases from V and 8 bases from J, with 20 bases between. The germline CDR1 and CDR2 sequences are WNHNN and SYGVQD (reference sequence). The sequenced CDR3 bases are TGCGCCAGCAGTGCGGGGTTGACAGGATCCTCGGAAAAA. Its translation is CASSAGLTGSSEK. The whole CDR3 sequence reads CASSAGLTGSSEKLFF.

Regarding this clone: The CDR3 is cut off 3 residues early in the read; its end comes from the germline J gene. This rearrangement joins TRBV12-5 to TRBJ2-2; TRBD1 aligns across 7 bases. CDR1 is LGHNT, CDR2 FRNRAP, per germline. The CDR3 consists of 16 residues. V dropped 5 bases and J dropped 4; count of bases not matched to a gene: 10. The sequenced CDR3 bases are TGTGCTAGTGGTCCGTCCGTGGCAGGGGGCACCGGGGAG. Translated: CASGPSVAGGTGE. The whole CDR3 is CASGPSVAGGTGELFF. The full variable domain, with the rest looked up from reference TRBV12-5 and TRBJ2-2, is DARVTQTPRHKVTEMGQEVTMRCQPILGHNTVFWYRQTMMQGLELLAYFRNRAPLDDSGMPKDRFSAEMPDATLATLKIQPSEPRDSAVYFCASGPSVAGGTGELFFGEGSRLTVL.

In the case of this clone: The CDR3 end falls 3 residues outside the read, so it is completed with the germline J gene. The J gene is TRBJ1-6, the V gene TRBV20-1; D not resolved. Trimming took off 3 bases at V and 0 bases at J, with 12 bases between the two ends. This CDR3 spans 16 amino acids. Germline V lookup: CDR1 DFQATT, CDR2 SNEGSKA (reference sequence). The CDR3 DNA, read in part, is TGCAGTGCTAGCTTCAGGTCGAGCTCCTATAATTCACCC. The encoded protein is CSASFRSSSYNSP. The full CDR3 reads CSASFRSSSYNSPLHF.

In the case of this clone: The read comes to an end 3 residues before the CDR3 does, leaving the germline J gene to fill in the end. V usage is TRBV23-1 and J usage is TRBJ1-5; 8 bases match TRBD1. TRBV23-1 is identified as an open reading frame with a role that is uncertain. The CDR3 loop spans 19 amino acids. Trimming at V came to 0 bases and at J to 0 bases, leaving 10 bases not matched to a gene. Partial CDR3 DNA: TGCGCCAGCAGTCAATCTCCGGACAGGGACTCTTATAGCAATCAGCCC. Translation gives CASSQSPDRDSYSNQP. The CDR3 reads in full as CASSQSPDRDSYSNQPQHF.

As to this clone: The CDR3 end is not reached by the read, which stops 3 residues before it; the germline J gene fills it in. This chain connects TRBV30 to TRBJ1-2, with 7 bases identical to TRBD1. Germline V CDR1 and CDR2: GTSNPN, SVGIG (reference sequence). The CDR3 extends over 16 amino acids. The trim removed 2 bases at V and 3 bases at J, leaving 12 bases unmatched. CDR3 loop: CAWSLRPGGDYYGYTF. The sequenced part of the CDR3 DNA is TGTGCCTGGAGTTTGAGACCAGGGGGAGACTACTATGGC.

Worth noting for this clone: Sequencing ends 3 residues short of the CDR3 end; the germline J gene provides the rest. The genes are TRBV20-1 and TRBJ2-5; 9 bases align to TRBD1. Losses at the gene ends were 6 bases for V and 4 bases for J; bases not matched to a gene: 12. Germline V gene data show CDR1 as DFQATT and CDR2 as SNEGSKA (reference sequence). CDR3 length equals 15 residues. CDR3 amino acids: CSAPGTGTLGETQYF. The sequenced CDR3 bases are TGCAGTGCCCCAGGGACAGGGACGTTGGGAGAGACC.

Worth noting for this clone: The read finishes 3 residues shy of the CDR3 end, and the germline J gene is used to complete it. The chain carries TRBV5-1 and TRBJ2-4; 10 nucleotides match TRBD1. J lost 9 bases, V lost 1 base, and 10 bases had no gene match. The CDR3 length is 16 residues. Germline assignment: CDR1 SGHRS and CDR2 YFSETQ. The sequenced part of the CDR3 DNA is TGCGCCAGCAGCTTGTCCCCGACAGGGGGCTTTAGCATT. It yields the protein CASSLSPTGGFSI. The complete CDR3 sequence is CASSLSPTGGFSIQYF.

Remarks on this clone: Sequencing ends 3 residues short of the CDR3 end; the germline J gene provides the rest. The chain has TRBV11-2 and TRBJ2-1; tentative D call: TRBD1 (6 bases). Germline CDR1 and CDR2: SGHAT and FQNNGV. The CDR3 totals 14 residues. V lost 2 bases and J 2 bases, leaving 7 bases between the germline ends. The sequenced CDR3 bases are TGTGCCAGCAGCTTACAGGGGACCTACAATGAG. Protein: CASSLQGTYNE. The full CDR3 protein reads CASSLQGTYNEQFF. The full variable domain, with the rest looked up from reference TRBV11-2 and TRBJ2-1, is EAGVAQSPRYKIIEKRQSVAFWCNPISGHATLYWYQQILGQGPKLLIQFQNNGVVDDSQLPKDRFSAERLKGVDSTLKIQPAKLEDSAVYLCASSLQGTYNEQFFGPGTRLTVL.